What follows are 10 T cell receptor beta chains derived from one specimen sequenced in a study of cytomegalovirus exposure and HLA in healthy donors. Clones were read by immunoSEQ multiplex PCR, and TCRdb kept only the in-frame ones, dropping some. This sample has approximately 110,000 clones; 90% to 95% occur once, and the top ten carry under 1.5%. Sequencing was done on a sample of PBMCs. The receptors come from a woman younger than 30 in good health and CMV-seronegative.

This clone appeared once. This rearrangement joins TRBV27 to TRBJ2-7, with 9 bases identical to TRBD2. The CDR3 totals 15 residues. Germline values: CDR1 MNHEY, CDR2 SMNVEV (reference sequence). J gave up 2 bases and V 5 bases, and 7 bases lay outside the gene matches. The CDR3 region has the DNA TGTGCCAGCAGTCCGCCTAGCGGGGATACCTACGAGCAGTACTTC. It yields the protein CASSPPSGDTYEQYF.

V usage is TRBV5-1 and J usage is TRBJ1-4; TRBD1 matches 8 bases. Germline V gene data show CDR1 as SGHRS and CDR2 as YFSETQ. The length of the CDR3 is 14 residues. V was clipped by 5 bases and J by 6 bases; unmatched bases: 6. CDR3 coding DNA: TGCGCCAGCAGACCCGGGACAGGTGATGAAAAACTGTTTTTT. Amino acids: CASRPGTGDEKLFF.

The chain has TRBV15 and TRBJ2-5; 9 positions match TRBD2. CDR1 and CDR2 from the germline V gene are LNHNV and YYDKDF (reference sequence). The CDR3 covers 16 residues. The V segment lost 0 bases and the J segment 5 bases; nucleotides outside the gene matches: 7. CDR3 sequence: CATSRDRAGGHETQYF. The CDR3 bases are TGTGCCACCAGCAGAGATCGGGCGGGGGGGCATGAGACCCAGTACTTC.

This clone occurred once. V usage is TRBV4-1 and J usage is TRBJ1-5; a possible D gene is TRBD1 (6 bases). The CDR3 consists of 16 residues. Germline loops: CDR1 MGHRA, CDR2 YSYEKL. The ends were cut back, 1 base at V and 2 bases at J, with 12 bases in the middle. As DNA, the CDR3 is TGCGCCAGCAGCCAAGGACAGCCAGGGGGCAATCAGCCCCAGCATTTT. Protein sequence: CASSQGQPGGNQPQHF.

This clone was detected only once. The gene calls are TRBV2 and TRBJ1-4; 8 nucleotides agree with TRBD1. This CDR3 contains 16 residues. V was clipped by 7 bases and J by 2 bases; unmatched bases: 9. The germline V gene encodes CDR1 SNHLY and CDR2 FYNNEI. The CDR3 region is CASMEQGVGTNEKLFF. The CDR3 DNA reads as TGTGCCAGCATGGAACAGGGGGTAGGGACTAATGAAAAACTGTTTTTT.

V and J are TRBV28 and TRBJ1-5; 8 bases line up with TRBD1. Germline lookup yields CDR1 MDHEN and CDR2 SYDVKM. The CDR3 length is 16 residues. The J segment lost 2 bases and the V segment lost 5 bases, leaving 8 bases of the junction unmatched. The CDR3 is CASSQHQGAGNQPQHF. The CDR3 region has the DNA TGTGCCAGCAGTCAACACCAGGGGGCGGGCAATCAGCCCCAGCATTTT.

The CDR3 here is CASNVAGEGDYEQYF. The DNA of the CDR3 is TGTGCCAGCAACGTAGCGGGAGAAGGGGACTACGAGCAGTACTTC. V is TRBV28 and J is TRBJ2-7, with 9 positions matching TRBD2. Germline trimming cut 7 bases from V and 3 bases from J; bases unmatched to any gene: 10. CDR1 is MDHEN, CDR2 SYDVKM, per germline. The CDR3 has 15 residues. Looking up the rest from reference TRBV28 and TRBJ2-7 gives the full variable domain: DVKVTQSSRYLVKRTGEKVFLECVQDMDHENMFWYRQDPGLGLRLIYFSYDVKMKEKGDIPEGYSVSREKKERFSLILESASTNQTSMYLCASNVAGEGDYEQYFGPGTRLTVT.

The chain has TRBV11-1 and TRBJ1-6; TRBD1 agrees at 11 bases. Trimming removed 3 bases from V and 14 bases from J; junction bases left unmatched: 9. This CDR3 has 15 amino acids. Germline CDR1 reads SGHAT; CDR2 reads FQDESV (reference sequence). The CDR3: CASSLPGQGVFTLHF. The DNA for the CDR3 is TGTGCCAGCAGCTTGCCGGGACAGGGGGTATTCACCCTCCACTTT.

The chain recombines TRBV19 with TRBJ1-5, with no clear D. The CDR3 contains 15 residues. Germline CDR1 is LNHDA and CDR2 is SQIVND (reference sequence). The V end was cut by 3 bases, the J end by 0 bases, with 9 bases between. The CDR3 sequence is CASSILEASNQPQHF. The CDR3 bases are TGTGCCAGTAGTATTTTGGAGGCTAGCAATCAGCCCCAGCATTTT.

This sequence joins TRBV29-1 and TRBJ1-1; 8 bases align to TRBD1. Germline V CDR1 and CDR2: SQVTM, ANQGSEA. The CDR3 has 12 amino acids. Trimming removed 5 bases from V and 5 bases from J; junction bases left unmatched: 4. The DNA for the CDR3 is TGCAGCGTTAGCAGGGGGCCAACTGAAGCTTTCTTT. Its translation: CSVSRGPTEAFF.